These 27 T cell receptor beta chains came from one sample sequenced in a study of T cells in Graves' hyperthyroidism and ophthalmopathy. Researchers amplified the TCR beta CDR3 regions from RNA transcripts. During a first-round RT-PCR of the TCR CDR3, the HTBI primer set was used. MiXCR, applied by TCRdb to the multiplex PCR reads, yields one record per CDR3 protein. Of hundreds of thousands of distinct CDR3 sequences in the sample, under 60% were seen once. The sample taken for sequencing was peripheral blood or thyroid tissue (not recorded which). These receptors originate from a woman younger than 35 with Graves' hyperthyroidism.

The J gene is TRBJ2-2, the V gene TRBV24-1; 7 nucleotides agree with TRBD1. Trimming took 7 bases from V and 6 from J; bases not matched to a gene: 4. Germline values: CDR1 KGHDR, CDR2 SFDVKD. There are 13 residues in the CDR3. The CDR3 is CATSRDRAGELFF. The CDR3 nucleotides read TGTGCCACCAGCAGAGACAGGGCCGGGGAGCTGTTTTTT.

The chain has TRBV25-1 and TRBJ1-1, with D perhaps matching TRBD1 (6 bases). CDR3 length: 15 amino acids. Between the trimmed V and J ends, which lost 7 bases and 0 bases, there was a span of 15 bases. In germline, CDR1 is MGHDK, CDR2 SYGVNS. Here the CDR3 DNA reads TGTGCCAGCAAGGACAGAGTTGTCATGAACACTGAAGCTTTCTTT. Its protein is CASKDRVVMNTEAFF.

This clonotype appeared a single time. The rearrangement links TRBV24-1 to TRBJ1-5, with TRBD1 matching 8 bases. Germline CDR1 and CDR2: KGHDR and SFDVKD. The length of the CDR3 is 16 residues. Losses at the gene ends were 9 bases for V and 1 base for J; bases not matched to a gene: 10. For the CDR3, the DNA is TGTGCCACCCCTCCTAGGACAGGGATCAGCAATCAGCCCCAGCATTTT. It codes for CATPPRTGISNQPQHF.

This clonotype was detected many times. This chain links TRBV29-1 with TRBJ1-4; D may be TRBD1 (5 bases). The CDR3 covers 13 residues. With 4 bases removed from V and 5 bases from J, the gap between germline ends came to 11 bases. The germline V gene has CDR1 SQVTM and CDR2 ANQGSEA. The CDR3 sequence: CSVVEGRNEKLFF. In nucleotides, the CDR3 is TGCAGCGTTGTCGAGGGACGGAATGAAAAACTGTTTTTT. Using reference TRBV29-1 and TRBJ1-4 for the parts outside the CDR3, the full variable domain is SAVISQKPSRDICQRGTSLTIQCQVDSQVTMMFWYRQQPGQSLTLIATANQGSEATYESGFVIDKFPISRPNLTFSTLTVSNMSPEDSSIYLCSVVEGRNEKLFFGSGTQLSVL.

V usage is TRBV25-1 and J usage is TRBJ1-1, with 8 positions matching TRBD1. This CDR3 has 13 amino acids. In germline, CDR1 is MGHDK, CDR2 SYGVNS. Trimming cost V 7 bases and J 7 bases; bases outside gene matches: 8. The CDR3 sequence is CASTGQGHVEAFF. As DNA, the CDR3 is TGTGCCAGCACCGGACAGGGCCATGTTGAAGCTTTCTTT.

CDR3 loop: CAISGGFSPLHF. CDR3 DNA: TGTGCCATCAGTGGAGGCTTTTCACCCCTCCACTTT. This chain links TRBV10-3 with TRBJ1-6; no firm D call. The CDR3 has 12 residues. Germline CDR1 reads ENHRY; CDR2 reads SYGVKD. Trimming took 4 bases from V and 9 from J, leaving 7 bases between them.

The rearrangement links TRBV24-1 to TRBJ1-2; no reliable D call. The CDR3 sequence is 13 residues long. Trimming removed 7 bases at V and 0 bases at J, with 8 bases between. CDR1 is KGHDR, CDR2 SFDVKD, per germline. CDR3: CATRGPPNYGYTF. CDR3 DNA: TGTGCCACCAGGGGCCCCCCTAACTATGGCTACACCTTC.

The chain combines TRBV7-9 with TRBJ2-5, with TRBD2 matching over 7 bases. V lost 5 bases and J lost 5; bases outside the gene matches: 11. The germline gives CDR1 SEHNR, CDR2 FQNEAQ (reference sequence). The CDR3 is 15 amino acids. CDR3 bases: TGTGCCAGCAGCCCCTTGGGGGGGGGGATCGAGACCCAGTACTTC. Amino acids: CASSPLGGGIETQYF.

This clonotype was seen many times. The chain couples TRBV20-1 to TRBJ1-6; no firm D call. CDR1 DFQATT and CDR2 SNEGSKA come from the germline V gene (reference sequence). This CDR3 has 14 amino acids. V lost 3 bases, J lost 9 bases, and 15 bases lay in between. The CDR3 DNA is TGCAGTGCTAGCTCGATAAAGGTGCTTTCACCCCTCCACTTT. It specifies CSASSIKVLSPLHF.

This clonotype was seen many times. V gene TRBV7-9 combines with J gene TRBJ2-7; D not resolved. The length of the CDR3 is 15 residues. Germline CDR1 and CDR2: SEHNR and FQNEAQ (reference sequence). Trimming stripped 2 bases from V and 0 bases from J, with 11 bases between. CDR3 nucleotide sequence: TGTGCCAGCAGCTTACAGGCCATGAGCTCCTACGAGCAGTACTTC. It is translated as CASSLQAMSSYEQYF.

In its sample, this clonotype was seen a few times. CDR3 in DNA: TGCAGCGTTACCCCCGACAGGGGGGACGAGCAGTACTTC. This encodes CSVTPDRGDEQYF. This sequence joins TRBV29-1 and TRBJ2-7, with 9 bases aligning to TRBD1. CDR1 SQVTM and CDR2 ANQGSEA come from the germline V gene. Unmatched junction bases numbered 7, after V lost 5 bases and J lost 5 bases. The CDR3 is made up of 13 amino acids.

This clonotype was counted many times. The chain couples TRBV2 to TRBJ2-5; tentatively, D is TRBD1 (6 bases). Looked up from germline, CDR1 is SNHLY and CDR2 is FYNNEI. Trimming took 10 bases from V and 5 from J, leaving 11 bases between them. This CDR3 is built from 11 residues. As DNA, the CDR3 is TGTGCCACCAGGGGTGGGGAGACCCAGTACTTC. Translated, it gives CATRGGETQYF.

This clonotype has just a few counts. V usage is TRBV7-9 and J usage is TRBJ2-6, with 9 bases lining up with TRBD1. CDR3 length: 18 amino acids. The germline gives CDR1 SEHNR, CDR2 FQNEAQ (reference sequence). The trim removed 4 bases at V and 0 bases at J, leaving 7 bases unmatched. The CDR3 spells CASSSRDRVSSGANVLTF. As DNA, the CDR3 is TGTGCCAGCAGCTCCCGGGACAGGGTTTCCTCTGGGGCCAACGTCCTGACTTTC.

The rearrangement uses TRBV7-9 and TRBJ2-1, with D possibly matching TRBD2 (6 bases). Between the trimmed V and J ends, which lost 0 bases and 4 bases, there was a span of 19 bases. This CDR3 is 18 amino acids long. Germline CDR1 reads SEHNR; CDR2 reads FQNEAQ (reference sequence). The CDR3 DNA reads as TGTGCCAGCAGCTTAGCGCGACCGACTAGAATTGGGTACAATGAGCAGTTCTTC. This sequence encodes CASSLARPTRIGYNEQFF.

On this clonotype itself: The germline gene is not matched at one end of the junction; a read error may be the cause. This sequence joins TRBV5-5 and TRBJ1-2; no reliable D call. Germline V gene lookup returns CDR1 SGHKS and CDR2 YYEKEE (reference sequence). This CDR3 comprises 15 residues. The CDR3 sequence is CASSQGSGHLSGYTF. In DNA form, the CDR3 reads TGCGCCAGCAGCCAAGGTTCCGGCCACCTGTCCGGCTACACCTTC.

CDR3 amino acids: CATSGLAGHF. The CDR3 region has the DNA TGTGCCACCAGTGGTCTAGCGGGACATTTT. V is TRBV24-1 and J is TRBJ1-5, with D uncertain. In germline, CDR1 is KGHDR, CDR2 SFDVKD. The CDR3 is 10 amino acids. The V end was cut by 5 bases, the J end by 16 bases, with 11 bases between.

The J gene is TRBJ1-4, the V gene TRBV19; D might be TRBD1 (6 bases). CDR3 size: 14 residues. In germline, CDR1 is LNHDA, CDR2 SQIVND (reference sequence). V was shortened by 1 base and J by 5 bases, with 8 bases between the two germline ends. CDR3 amino acids: CASSIGTANEKLFF. CDR3 DNA sequence: TGTGCCAGTAGTATAGGGACAGCAAATGAAAAACTGTTTTTT.

This clonotype came up a few times. The chain carries TRBV20-1 and TRBJ2-5; 8 nucleotides align to TRBD1. Germline lookup yields CDR1 DFQATT and CDR2 SNEGSKA (reference sequence). This CDR3 region has 13 residues. V lost 0 bases, J lost 5 bases, and 2 bases stayed unmatched. In nucleotides, the CDR3 is TGCAGTGCTAGAGATTACAGGGGGGAGACCCAGTACTTC. It encodes CSARDYRGETQYF.

This clonotype was seen repeatedly, ten times or more. The junction and the germline gene differ at one end; a read error may be behind it. This chain joins TRBV7-7 and TRBJ2-7, with D perhaps given as TRBD1 or TRBD2 (5 bases each). Germline V lookup: CDR1 SSHAT, CDR2 FNYEAQ (reference sequence). CDR3 length: 14 residues. This CDR3 is CASSPGRVGYEQYF. CDR3 DNA sequence: TGTGCTAGCAGCCCGGGGCGAGTTGGCTACGAGCAGTACTTC.

The V call is TRBV24-1, the J call TRBJ2-3, with 13 bases lining up with TRBD2. The CDR3 covers 16 residues. V lost 4 bases and J lost 3; bases outside the gene matches: 3. From germline, CDR1 is KGHDR and CDR2 SFDVKD. CDR3 nucleotide sequence: TGTGCCACCAGTGACCCGGGACTAGCGGGAACAGATACGCAGTATTTT. Translated, it gives CATSDPGLAGTDTQYF.

CDR3 protein: CASSETGYKLTGELFF. The CDR3, as DNA: TGTGCCAGCAGTGAGACTGGTTACAAACTCACCGGGGAGCTGTTTTTT. The chain recombines TRBV2 with TRBJ2-2; D unclear. This CDR3 comprises 16 residues. The germline CDR1 and CDR2 sequences are SNHLY and FYNNEI. V lost 3 bases, J lost 4 bases, and 15 bases lay in between.

V and J are TRBV20-1 and TRBJ1-6; no reliable D call. The CDR3 is made up of 13 amino acids. Between the trimmed V and J ends, which lost 0 bases and 7 bases, there was a span of 7 bases. CDR1 and CDR2 (germline): DFQATT, SNEGSKA (reference sequence). The chain's CDR3 is CSARDVGNSPLHF. Here the CDR3 DNA reads TGCAGTGCTAGAGATGTCGGAAATTCACCCCTCCACTTT.

This clonotype was observed at least ten times. V and J are TRBV11-3 and TRBJ2-7, with TRBD1 matching over 8 bases. The CDR3 sequence is 14 residues long. Germline CDR1 is SGHNT and CDR2 is YENEEA. V was clipped by 5 bases and J by 3 bases; unmatched bases: 6. The CDR3 is CASSTWTGYYEQYF. Written as DNA, the CDR3 is TGTGCCAGCAGCACGTGGACAGGGTACTACGAGCAGTACTTC.

This clonotype was counted only a few times. CDR3 sequence: CASSDLGRHQAEAFF. CDR3 coding DNA: TGTGCCAGCAGTGATTTGGGTCGGCACCAGGCCGAAGCTTTCTTT. This chain links TRBV6-1 with TRBJ1-1; D not resolved. The length of the CDR3 is 15 residues. The V gene's germline CDR1 is MNHNS and CDR2 SASEGT. With 3 bases removed from V and 8 bases from J, the gap between germline ends came to 19 bases.

This clonotype was picked up many times. This rearrangement joins TRBV24-1 to TRBJ1-2, with 7 bases identical to TRBD1. Germline-derived CDR1 and CDR2 are KGHDR and SFDVKD. This CDR3 comprises 15 residues. The V gene end was trimmed by 7 bases and the J gene end by 3 bases; junction bases not matched to a gene: 10. CDR3 sequence (DNA): TGTGCCACCAGCGACTCGACAGGGCGGGACTATGGCTACACCTTC. It translates to CATSDSTGRDYGYTF.

This clonotype was recorded a few times. The chain employs TRBV7-6 and TRBJ1-1; no definite D call. The CDR3 extends over 15 amino acids. Trimming took 5 bases from V and 4 from J, leaving 17 bases between them. From germline, CDR1 is SGHVS and CDR2 FNYEAQ. The CDR3 DNA reads TGTGCCAGCAGCCCACACGGGGTGGCAGGCACTGAAGCTTTCTTT. It is translated as CASSPHGVAGTEAFF.

The gene calls are TRBV7-2 and TRBJ1-4; D call uncertain. Germline values: CDR1 SGHTA, CDR2 FQGNSA. Trimming cost V 3 bases and J 8 bases, with 13 bases left between them. This CDR3 spans 14 amino acids. CDR3 protein: CASSFSDGIEKLFF. The CDR3 nucleotides are TGTGCCAGCAGCTTTTCCGACGGAATAGAAAAACTGTTTTTT.